Below, 23 T cell receptor beta chains from the same sample are listed, as sequenced in a study of monozygotic twins with inflammatory bowel disease. TCRdb re-called the 5' RACE reads, yielding one record per CDR3 amino acid sequence without DNA. Its table lists 440,000 or so distinct CDR3 sequences. Sequencing input: blood. The source of these receptors is a human donor with ulcerative colitis or Crohn's disease, or a healthy co-twin of an affected twin (not recorded which).

The chain employs TRBV11-2 and TRBJ2-5. The germline V gene encodes CDR1 SGHAT and CDR2 FQNNGV. The CDR3 consists of 12 residues. The CDR3 loop is CASSLGTETQYF.

The V call is TRBV25-1, the J call TRBJ2-7; the TCRdb D gene call, TRBD1, has no DNA to confirm it. The germline V gene has CDR1 MGHDK and CDR2 SYGVNS. The CDR3 contains 12 residues. The CDR3 reads CASSEGENEQYF.

CDR3 region: CASSTSGRARDEQFF. The chain recombines TRBV19 with TRBJ2-1; TCRdb's D gene call, TRBD2, goes unchecked for lack of DNA. This CDR3 region has 15 residues. Germline-derived CDR1 and CDR2 are LNHDA and SQIVND (reference sequence).

The genes are TRBV27 and TRBJ1-2. Germline V lookup: CDR1 MNHEY, CDR2 SMNVEV (reference sequence). The CDR3 is 13 amino acids. The CDR3 region is CASSLYHIYGYTF.

V usage is TRBV28 and J usage is TRBJ2-3; TCRdb's D call of TRBD1 is untestable without DNA. The germline V gene encodes CDR1 MDHEN and CDR2 SYDVKM. The CDR3 sequence is 16 residues long. Here the CDR3 reads CASSSPSGDYTDTQYF.

The chain combines TRBV6-1 with TRBJ1-3; the TCRdb call, TRBD1, lacks DNA for checking. The length of the CDR3 is 16 residues. The germline V gene has CDR1 MNHNS and CDR2 SASEGT. The chain's CDR3 is CASNIGGTLAGNTIYF.

V usage is TRBV3-1 and J usage is TRBJ2-1; TCRdb outputs TRBD1, but without DNA this stays unchecked. CDR1 is LGHDT and CDR2 is YNNKEL in the germline V gene (reference sequence). The CDR3 is 17 residues long. The CDR3 sequence is CASSQDFGGGAGNEQFF.

J is TRBJ2-1 and V is TRBV6-4; TCRdb picks TRBD2, but there is no DNA to check that call. Germline V lookup: CDR1 MRHNA, CDR2 SNTAGT. CDR3 length: 14 residues. CDR3 loop: CASSLMWRSDEQFF.

The rearrangement uses TRBV5-1 and TRBJ1-3; TCRdb outputs TRBD1, but without DNA this stays unchecked. In germline, CDR1 is SGHRS, CDR2 YFSETQ. The CDR3 length is 15 residues. The CDR3 reads CASSLEGARGTTIYF.

The rearrangement joins TRBV5-1 to TRBJ2-1; the D call from TCRdb, TRBD1, cannot be confirmed without DNA. Per the germline V gene, CDR1 is SGHRS and CDR2 is YFSETQ. The CDR3 is made up of 15 amino acids. CDR3 sequence reads: CASSSSYGNYNEQFF.

The chain recombines TRBV5-1 with TRBJ2-1; the TRBD1 assignment by TCRdb is unverifiable without DNA. The CDR3 totals 16 residues. Looked up from germline, CDR1 is SGHRS and CDR2 is YFSETQ. The CDR3 protein is CASSLGTGRDSHEQFF.

V usage is TRBV7-6 and J usage is TRBJ2-7; TCRdb returns TRBD2, unconfirmable since there is no DNA. CDR3 length: 16 residues. From germline, CDR1 is SGHVS and CDR2 FNYEAQ. The CDR3 region is CASSSRMASGNHEQYF.

V and J are TRBV10-3 and TRBJ2-7. Germline V gives CDR1 ENHRY, CDR2 SYGVKD. The length of the CDR3 is 11 residues. The CDR3 loop reads CAISEGDEQYF.

The rearrangement joins TRBV28 to TRBJ2-1; TCRdb reports TRBD1, a call that lacks DNA to check it against. CDR1 and CDR2 (germline): MDHEN, SYDVKM. This CDR3 is 15 amino acids long. The CDR3: CASSPPSPQGNEQFF.

This rearrangement joins TRBV3-1 to TRBJ1-1; TCRdb outputs TRBD1, but without DNA this stays unchecked. Germline V gene sequence: CDR1 LGHDT, CDR2 YNNKEL (reference sequence). CDR3 size: 16 residues. The chain's CDR3 is CASSQGSGDLGTEAFF.

The CDR3: CASSPPGPSGELFF. The J gene is TRBJ2-2, the V gene TRBV5-1; TCRdb lists TRBD2, though no DNA is available to test this call. The germline CDR1 and CDR2 sequences are SGHRS and YFSETQ. The CDR3 spans 14 residues.

The chain links TRBV6-5 to TRBJ2-1; TCRdb's D call of TRBD2 is untestable without DNA. The CDR3 runs to 15 residues. CDR1 and CDR2 from the germline V gene are MNHEY and SVGAGI. This chain's CDR3 is CASSYGEWADNEQFF.

V gene TRBV7-2 combines with J gene TRBJ2-5; the D call of TRBD1 rests on TCRdb alone, since no DNA is present to check it. CDR1 SGHTA and CDR2 FQGNSA come from the germline V gene. CDR3 size: 15 residues. The CDR3 is CASSFSGGAFETQYF.

The rearrangement uses TRBV29-1 and TRBJ2-1; TCRdb outputs TRBD2, but without DNA this stays unchecked. Looked up from germline, CDR1 is SQVTM and CDR2 is ANQGSEA. CDR3 length: 14 residues. CDR3 sequence reads: CSVEDREGRYEQFF.

J is TRBJ2-1 and V is TRBV3-1; with no DNA, the TCRdb D assignment of TRBD1 cannot be verified. This CDR3 is built from 14 residues. Germline values: CDR1 LGHDT, CDR2 YNNKEL (reference sequence). The CDR3 region is CASSQETSPREQFF.

This CDR3 reads CASSKVGRGRMSSYEQYF. The gene calls are TRBV21-1 and TRBJ2-7; the D call from TCRdb, TRBD1, cannot be confirmed without DNA. TRBV21-1 is a pseudogene segment. The CDR3 runs 18 residues.

This chain links TRBV5-5 with TRBJ1-5; TCRdb designates TRBD1, a call that cannot be tested without DNA. The CDR3 consists of 17 residues. The germline CDR1 and CDR2 sequences are SGHKS and YYEKEE (reference sequence). The chain's CDR3 is CASSPVGQLNFNQPQHF. Based on the CDR3 plus reference TRBV5-5 and TRBJ1-5, the full variable domain is DAGVTQSPTHLIKTRGQQVTLRCSPISGHKSVSWYQQVLGQGPQFIFQYYEKEERGRGNFPDRFSARQFPNYSSELNVNALLLGDSALYLCASSPVGQLNFNQPQHFGDGTRLSIL.

The chain joins TRBV20-1 to TRBJ1-5; TCRdb selects TRBD1, and the lack of DNA leaves this call unchecked. The CDR3 is 14 residues long. From germline, CDR1 is DFQATT and CDR2 SNEGSKA (reference sequence). CDR3 region: CSANRGGAEQPQHF.